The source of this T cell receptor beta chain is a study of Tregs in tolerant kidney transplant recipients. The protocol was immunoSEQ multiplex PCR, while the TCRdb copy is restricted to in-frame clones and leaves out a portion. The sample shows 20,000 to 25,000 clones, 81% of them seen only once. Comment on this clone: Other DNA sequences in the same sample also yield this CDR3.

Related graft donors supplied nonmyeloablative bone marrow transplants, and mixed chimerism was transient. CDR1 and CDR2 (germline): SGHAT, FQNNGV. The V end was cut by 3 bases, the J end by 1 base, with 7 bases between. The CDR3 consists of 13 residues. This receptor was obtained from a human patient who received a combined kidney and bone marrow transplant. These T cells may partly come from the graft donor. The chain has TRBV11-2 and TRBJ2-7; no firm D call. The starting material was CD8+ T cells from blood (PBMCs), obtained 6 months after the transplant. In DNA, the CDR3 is TGTGCCAGCAGCTTTGACTTTTCCTACGAGCAGTACTTC. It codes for CASSFDFSYEQYF.